These 29 T cell receptor beta chains came from one sample sequenced in a study of blood T cell repertoires in COVID-19 (dated by TCRdb to the early 2020s). Library construction relied on the immunoSEQ multiplex PCR assay. The source is immuneACCESS, and TCRdb retained only in-frame sequences with V and J called. Part of the clones is not carried over; for the studies checked, unresolved V genes explain less than half of this, and the remainder is unexplained. The sample records some 250,000 clones, around 87% of which are singletons. Roughly 5% of the sample lies in the top ten. Sequencing input: peripheral blood. All receptors derive from a woman aged 60-70 years with COVID-19, enrolled during active disease.

The CDR3: CAISESISGHYEQYF. In DNA, the CDR3 is TGTGCCATCAGTGAGTCTATTAGCGGCCACTACGAGCAGTACTTC. This chain uses TRBV10-3 with TRBJ2-7; maybe TRBD2 (6 bases). CDR1 and CDR2 from the germline V gene are ENHRY and SYGVKD. This CDR3 spans 15 amino acids. The V and J ends lost 0 bases and 3 bases respectively, with 12 bases between them.

The chain couples TRBV15 to TRBJ1-2; D ambiguous. The ends were cut back, 3 bases at V and 1 base at J, with 15 bases in the middle. There are 16 residues in the CDR3. Germline CDR1 is LNHNV and CDR2 is YYDKDF (reference sequence). DNA for the CDR3: TGTGCCACCAGCAGTACTTCCGGGATCCTTAACTATGGCTACACCTTC. This translates into CATSSTSGILNYGYTF.

The V and J genes are TRBV7-6 and TRBJ2-5; D is unclear. With 5 bases removed from V and 4 bases from J, the gap between germline ends came to 11 bases. Germline CDR1 reads SGHVS; CDR2 reads FNYEAQ. This CDR3 is built from 13 residues. The DNA for the CDR3 is TGTGCCAGCAGCCATACTCATGGAGAGACCCAGTACTTC. Its protein product is CASSHTHGETQYF.

The chain carries TRBV4-1 and TRBJ2-1; D remains unclear. V lost 5 bases and J 4 bases, leaving 18 bases between the germline ends. Germline CDR1 and CDR2: MGHRA and YSYEKL. This CDR3 comprises 16 residues. CDR3 sequence reads: CASSEGLGGRYNEQFF. CDR3 coding DNA: TGCGCCAGCAGCGAAGGCCTCGGCGGTCGATACAATGAGCAGTTCTTC.

V gene TRBV24-1 combines with J gene TRBJ2-7, with TRBD1 identical over 11 bases. This CDR3 spans 16 amino acids. The V and J ends lost 4 bases and 7 bases, in that order; junction bases with no gene match: 11. Germline CDR1 KGHDR, CDR2 SFDVKD. As DNA, the CDR3 is TGTGCCACCAGTGACCCTGGGACAGGGGGGAAGGAGGAGCAGTACTTC. Translating it yields CATSDPGTGGKEEQYF.

This clone appeared a single time. The chain couples TRBV7-3 to TRBJ2-6; the D gene is possibly TRBD2 (6 bases). The length of the CDR3 is 16 residues. Between the trimmed V and J ends, which lost 0 bases and 2 bases, there was a span of 8 bases. The germline CDR1 and CDR2 sequences are SGHTA and FQGTGA. CDR3 coding DNA: TGTGCCAGCAGCTTAACGACGGGGGCTGGGGCCAACGTCCTGACTTTC. The encoded protein is CASSLTTGAGANVLTF.

The chain links TRBV19 to TRBJ2-3, with a weak D call TRBD2 (6 bases). CDR1 is LNHDA, CDR2 SQIVND, per germline (reference sequence). With 4 bases removed from V and 2 bases from J, the gap between germline ends came to 13 bases. The CDR3 totals 15 residues. This CDR3 reads CASSRGDGYTDTQYF. CDR3 nucleotides: TGTGCCAGTAGTAGGGGGGACGGATACACAGATACGCAGTATTTT. Full variable domain (remainder filled in from reference TRBV19 and TRBJ2-3): DGGITQSPKYLFRKEGQNVTLSCEQNLNHDAMYWYRQDPGQGLRLIYYSQIVNDFQKGDIAEGYSVSREKKESFPLTVTSAQKNPTAFYLCASSRGDGYTDTQYFGPGTRLTVL.

The chain recombines TRBV28 with TRBJ1-2; D gene unclear. Germline CDR1 reads MDHEN; CDR2 reads SYDVKM. The CDR3 sequence is 15 residues long. Trimming took 3 bases from V and 2 from J, leaving 13 bases between them. The CDR3 bases are TGTGCCAGCAGTTTCTCAGCCTGGGCGAACTATGGCTACACCTTC. Encoded protein: CASSFSAWANYGYTF.

CDR3 loop: CASSLRIQETYNEQFF. CDR3 sequence (DNA): TGTGCCAGCAGCTTGAGAATACAGGAAACCTACAATGAGCAGTTCTTC. This chain connects TRBV5-5 to TRBJ2-1, with a tentative D call TRBD1 (5 bases). The CDR3 length is 16 residues. Germline loops: CDR1 SGHKS, CDR2 YYEKEE (reference sequence). The germline V and J ends were trimmed by 1 base and 2 bases, with 13 bases remaining between them.

This CDR3 is CASSLRQDGYTF. The CDR3 bases are TGTGCCAGCAGTTTACGACAGGATGGCTACACCTTC. V usage is TRBV28 and J usage is TRBJ1-2; tentatively, D is TRBD1 (6 bases). The V end was cut by 2 bases, the J end by 6 bases, with 7 bases between. Germline V lookup: CDR1 MDHEN, CDR2 SYDVKM. The length of the CDR3 is 12 residues.

The chain carries TRBV7-9 and TRBJ2-1; 8 bases line up with TRBD2. Trimming took 4 bases from V and 8 from J; bases not matched to a gene: 7. The CDR3 contains 14 residues. Germline V lookup: CDR1 SEHNR, CDR2 FQNEAQ (reference sequence). The CDR3 nucleotides are TGTGCCAGCAGCTGGCCCGGGACTAGAGATGAGCAGTTCTTC. Amino acids: CASSWPGTRDEQFF.

To note about this clone: At the DNA level, this CDR3 is encoded by other sequences in the same sample as well. The chain has TRBV6-5 and TRBJ2-1; D may be TRBD1 (5 bases). Germline values: CDR1 MNHEY, CDR2 SVGAGI. The CDR3 runs to 14 residues. V was pared by 6 bases and J by 0 bases, with 9 bases between. The CDR3 loop reads CASRRQGSYNEQFF. Here the CDR3 DNA reads TGTGCCAGCAGGCGGCAGGGCTCCTACAATGAGCAGTTCTTC.

The chain has TRBV7-2 and TRBJ1-1; 7 bases fit TRBD1. V shed 5 bases, J shed 1 base, and the junction held 4 bases outside the gene matches. CDR1 is SGHTA, CDR2 FQGNSA, per germline. CDR3 length equals 14 residues. CDR3 amino acids: CASSVTGKNTEAFF. The CDR3 DNA sequence: TGTGCCAGCAGCGTGACAGGGAAGAACACTGAAGCTTTCTTT.

The chain has TRBV6-5 and TRBJ1-1; D is unclear. V was clipped by 6 bases and J by 1 base, with 12 bases between them. CDR3 length: 14 residues. Germline V gene lookup returns CDR1 MNHEY and CDR2 SVGAGI. For the CDR3, the DNA is TGTGCCAGCAGGGATAGCGGTCCGAACACTGAAGCTTTCTTT. Encoded protein: CASRDSGPNTEAFF.

The chain uses TRBV5-1 and TRBJ2-3; 11 bases are shared with TRBD2. This CDR3 spans 17 amino acids. CDR1 is SGHRS and CDR2 is YFSETQ in the germline V gene. V gave up 0 bases and J gave up 3 bases; unmatched junction bases: 6. The CDR3 DNA reads TGCGCCAGCAGCTTGGCCGTCTCTAGCGGGAGGACAGATACGCAGTATTTT. Its protein is CASSLAVSSGRTDTQYF.

The V call is TRBV30, the J call TRBJ2-5, with D possibly matching TRBD2 (5 bases). Trimming pared 1 base from V and 4 bases from J, leaving 16 bases between. From germline, CDR1 is GTSNPN and CDR2 SVGIG (reference sequence). The CDR3 has 15 residues. As DNA, the CDR3 is TGTGCCTGGAGTGGCGGCAGGCCCCGGGGAGAGACCCAGTACTTC. Translated, it gives CAWSGGRPRGETQYF.

The CDR3 region is CASSWDTNTEAFF. CDR3 coding DNA: TGTGCCAGCAGCTGGGACACGAACACTGAAGCTTTCTTT. This rearrangement joins TRBV5-4 to TRBJ1-1; TRBD1 might be the D (6 bases). Germline-derived CDR1 and CDR2 are SGHNT and YYREEE (reference sequence). This CDR3 comprises 13 residues. V lost 3 bases and J 1 base, leaving 7 bases between the germline ends.

This chain links TRBV6-2 or TRBV6-3 with TRBJ2-1; 7 bases agree with TRBD2. Trimming at V came to 4 bases and at J to 10 bases, leaving 22 bases not matched to a gene. This CDR3 comprises 18 residues. Germline CDR1 is MNHEY and CDR2 is SVGEGT. The CDR3 region is CASSSHSGPRGGVGEQFF. CDR3 nucleotides: TGTGCCAGCAGTTCCCACTCGGGGCCGCGGGGAGGGGTAGGCGAGCAGTTCTTC.

The chain carries TRBV25-1 and TRBJ1-1, with D perhaps TRBD1 (5 bases). The CDR3 totals 12 residues. Germline V gene lookup returns CDR1 MGHDK and CDR2 SYGVNS. The V end was cut by 4 bases, the J end by 7 bases, with 10 bases between. The CDR3 spells CASSGTGLEAFF. As DNA, the CDR3 is TGTGCCAGCAGTGGCACAGGCCTTGAAGCTTTCTTT.

Here the CDR3 reads CASSFFRDRVGNTIYF. CDR3 nucleotide sequence: TGTGCCAGCAGTTTTTTCAGGGACAGGGTTGGAAACACCATATATTTT. J is TRBJ1-3 and V is TRBV28, with TRBD1 matching 9 bases. The CDR3 consists of 16 residues. The junction had 6 bases not matched to a gene; V was cut back by 3 bases and J by 3 bases. CDR1 and CDR2 from the germline V gene are MDHEN and SYDVKM.

The J gene is TRBJ2-1, the V gene TRBV7-8; 9 bases match TRBD2. CDR3 size: 16 residues. The J segment lost 12 bases and the V segment lost 3 bases, leaving 15 bases of the junction unmatched. CDR1 is SGHVS, CDR2 FQNEAQ, per germline. The CDR3 here is CASSFRRLAENVGQFF. The CDR3 DNA reads TGTGCCAGCAGCTTTCGTCGACTAGCGGAAAATGTGGGGCAGTTCTTC.

The chain recombines TRBV30 with TRBJ2-1; 11 bases are shared with TRBD2. With 1 base clipped from V and 4 bases from J, the junction kept 6 bases outside the gene matches. Germline V gene lookup returns CDR1 GTSNPN and CDR2 SVGIG (reference sequence). The CDR3 runs 16 residues. CDR3: CAWSAPRLAGYNEQFF. CDR3 nucleotides: TGTGCCTGGAGTGCCCCCCGACTAGCGGGATACAATGAGCAGTTCTTC.

This rearrangement joins TRBV6-5 to TRBJ1-1; D may be TRBD1 (6 bases). Trimming removed 5 bases at V and 1 base at J, with 14 bases between. Germline CDR1 is MNHEY and CDR2 is SVGAGI. The CDR3 totals 15 residues. CDR3 protein: CASSLQTGSNTEAFF. As DNA, the CDR3 is TGTGCCAGCAGTCTGCAAACAGGGTCGAACACTGAAGCTTTCTTT.

The rearrangement uses TRBV9 and TRBJ2-2, with TRBD1 as a possible D gene (6 bases). Trimming removed 2 bases from V and 3 bases from J, with 11 bases in between. Germline CDR1 and CDR2: SGDLS and YYNGEE. The CDR3 runs 15 residues. CDR3 in amino acids: CASSVRDTDTGELFF. In DNA, the CDR3 is TGTGCCAGCAGCGTCCGGGACACCGACACCGGGGAGCTGTTTTTT.

With respect to this clone: This specimen includes other DNA sequences encoding the same CDR3. V gene TRBV27 combines with J gene TRBJ1-5; 7 bases align to TRBD1. The V segment lost 3 bases and the J segment 4 bases; nucleotides outside the gene matches: 6. Germline values: CDR1 MNHEY, CDR2 SMNVEV (reference sequence). This CDR3 is 15 amino acids long. The CDR3 spells CASSLAGGRNQPQHF. CDR3 DNA: TGTGCCAGCAGTTTGGCAGGGGGAAGGAATCAGCCCCAGCATTTT.

The sample holds one count of this clone. This chain joins TRBV7-2 and TRBJ1-5, with 8 bases that match TRBD1. J was trimmed by 6 bases and V by 5 bases; bases with no gene match: 9. CDR3 length equals 15 residues. CDR1 and CDR2 (germline): SGHTA, FQGNSA. The CDR3 nucleotides are TGTGCCAGCAGCGCCTCAAGGACAGGGACTCAGCCCCAGCATTTT. It translates to CASSASRTGTQPQHF.

This clone was picked up a small number of times. The rearrangement uses TRBV30 and TRBJ1-6; no firm D call. The CDR3 runs to 14 residues. Trimming pared 3 bases from V and 10 bases from J, leaving 16 bases between. Per the germline V gene, CDR1 is GTSNPN and CDR2 is SVGIG (reference sequence). The CDR3 region has the DNA TGTGCCTGGAGCCCAAGGCCGGGCGGGTCACCCCTCCACTTT. This sequence encodes CAWSPRPGGSPLHF.

This clone turned up a few times. The rearrangement uses TRBV30 and TRBJ1-5; maybe TRBD1 (6 bases). Germline V CDR1 and CDR2: GTSNPN, SVGIG (reference sequence). The V end lost 2 bases, the J end lost 2 bases, and 13 bases lay between the germline ends. The CDR3 length is 15 residues. The CDR3 is CAWSPGGAGNQPQHF. The DNA for the CDR3 is TGTGCCTGGAGTCCCGGGGGGGCAGGCAATCAGCCCCAGCATTTT.

V gene TRBV7-3 combines with J gene TRBJ1-5, with D tentatively TRBD1 (5 bases). The germline gives CDR1 SGHTA, CDR2 FQGTGA. There are 13 residues in the CDR3. V gave up 5 bases and J gave up 3 bases, with 8 bases separating them. For the CDR3, the DNA is TGTGCCAGCAGCCCGACAGTCAATCAGCCCCAGCATTTT. It codes for CASSPTVNQPQHF.